The TCR beta chain described here comes from a study of T cells in Graves' hyperthyroidism and ophthalmopathy. This clonotype has a count of ten or more. The CDR3 is 14 residues long. Deletions cut 5 bases from V and 11 bases from J, with 21 bases between. Researchers took RNA transcripts and amplified the TCR beta CDR3 regions from them. HTBI primers were the set used in a first-round RT-PCR of the TCR CDR3. TCRdb fed the multiplex PCR reads into MiXCR, producing one record per CDR3 protein. This table has roughly 170,000 distinct CDR3 sequences, 15% to 20% appearing once. Sequencing was done on a sample of blood. This clonotype was obtained from a woman aged 45-60 years with Graves' hyperthyroidism. The chain couples TRBV12-3 or TRBV12-4 to TRBJ1-1, with D unresolved. The CDR3 bases are TGTGCCAGCAGTCCCTTTGGGCTTGTGATGGGTGCTTTCTTT. Translating gives CASSPFGLVMGAFF.